This passage covers 27 T cell receptor beta chains from one sample sequenced in a study of T-cell reconstitution after alpha-beta-depleted transplantation in children. It was with unique molecular identifiers that the TCRbeta library was prepared. TCRdb independently ran MiXCR on the PCR reads; one entry per CDR3 protein. The data contain hundreds of thousands of distinct CDR3 sequences, 10% to 13% of them singletons. The sample consisted of PBMCs, taken before TCRalphabeta/CD19-depleted stem cell transplant. The origin of the receptors is a child younger than 10 with inherited bone marrow failure, due to receive a stem cell transplant.

This clonotype was recorded at least ten times. The rearrangement links TRBV19 to TRBJ2-7; TRBD2 is a possible D gene (6 bases). V was cut by 1 base and J by 5 bases, with 18 bases left in between. Germline-derived CDR1 and CDR2 are LNHDA and SQIVND (reference sequence). The CDR3 sequence is 16 residues long. CDR3 sequence reads: CASSIASAGSRNEQYF. The CDR3 nucleotides read TGTGCCAGTAGTATAGCGTCGGCGGGATCTAGAAACGAGCAGTACTTC.

This clonotype showed up many times. This chain connects TRBV20-1 to TRBJ2-3, with D possibly called TRBD1 or TRBD2 (5 bases each). The germline V gene has CDR1 DFQATT and CDR2 SNEGSKA (reference sequence). The CDR3 length is 14 residues. V was shortened by 6 bases and J by 1 base, with 14 bases between the two germline ends. This CDR3 reads CSAPRGDGTDTQYF. CDR3 coding DNA: TGCAGTGCCCCGAGGGGCGATGGCACAGATACGCAGTATTTT.

This clonotype was observed at least ten times. The chain's CDR3 is CASSSGTGGNEQYF. The CDR3 coding sequence is TGTGCCAGCAGTTCCGGGACAGGGGGCAACGAGCAGTACTTC. This chain connects TRBV27 to TRBJ2-7; 12 bases match TRBD1. Germline V lookup: CDR1 MNHEY, CDR2 SMNVEV (reference sequence). After removal of 4 bases from V and 5 bases from J, the junction contained 3 bases not matched to a gene. This CDR3 region has 14 residues.

This clonotype occurred many times. The rearrangement uses TRBV2 and TRBJ1-5; perhaps TRBD1 as D (6 bases). V lost 5 bases to trimming and J lost 5 bases, with 16 bases between them. This CDR3 region has 15 residues. Germline values: CDR1 SNHLY, CDR2 FYNNEI. The CDR3 DNA follows: TGTGCCAGCAGTTGGCCTCCAGGGGTCCATCAGCCCCAGCATTTT. It encodes CASSWPPGVHQPQHF.

This clonotype showed up many times. The chain employs TRBV6-5 and TRBJ2-3; D possibly corresponds to TRBD2 (5 bases). The germline V gene has CDR1 MNHEY and CDR2 SVGAGI. V was cut by 6 bases and J by 4 bases, with 8 bases left in between. This CDR3 contains 12 residues. CDR3 DNA sequence: TGTGCCAGCAGGGGAGTAGCAGATACGCAGTATTTT. This gives the protein CASRGVADTQYF.

This clonotype was seen many times. This sequence joins TRBV20-1 and TRBJ2-3, with a possible D match to TRBD1 (5 bases). Trimming removed 3 bases at V and 7 bases at J, with 17 bases between. This CDR3 contains 14 residues. The germline V gene encodes CDR1 DFQATT and CDR2 SNEGSKA (reference sequence). This CDR3 reads CSASPYKGINTQYF. The CDR3 DNA follows: TGCAGTGCTAGTCCTTATAAGGGGATAAATACGCAGTATTTT.

This clonotype was counted between two and nine times. This chain connects TRBV4-2 to TRBJ2-1, with D perhaps given as TRBD1 or TRBD2 (5 bases each). The V gene lost 0 bases and the J gene lost 6 bases, with 12 bases spanning the gap. The CDR3 spans 15 residues. Looked up from germline, CDR1 is LGHNA and CDR2 is YNFKEQ. The chain's CDR3 is CASSQDEGLLNEQFF. CDR3 nucleotide sequence: TGTGCCAGCAGCCAAGATGAGGGGCTACTCAATGAGCAGTTCTTC.

This clonotype was detected ten times or more. The chain recombines TRBV19 with TRBJ2-7; 9 positions agree with TRBD1. The CDR3 has 13 amino acids. CDR1 is LNHDA and CDR2 is SQIVND in the germline V gene (reference sequence). Unmatched junction bases numbered 5, after V lost 10 bases and J lost 1 base. The CDR3 sequence: CATPGQGSYEQYF. CDR3 nucleotide sequence: TGTGCCACTCCGGGACAGGGATCCTACGAGCAGTACTTC.

The CDR3 is CASSLDGRNNEQFF. The CDR3 region has the DNA TGCGCCAGCAGCTTGGACGGCAGAAACAATGAGCAGTTCTTC. The V call is TRBV5-1, the J call TRBJ2-1; D not certain. This CDR3 comprises 14 residues. Germline CDR1 SGHRS, CDR2 YFSETQ. V was trimmed by 0 bases and J by 5 bases, leaving 9 bases between them.

V usage is TRBV18 and J usage is TRBJ2-7; 11 bases are a match to TRBD1. The CDR3 extends over 15 amino acids. Trimming at V came to 3 bases and at J to 7 bases, leaving 8 bases not matched to a gene. The germline gives CDR1 KGHSH, CDR2 LQKENI. CDR3 loop: CASSPLGQGAREQYF. The CDR3 DNA is TGTGCCAGCTCACCGCTCGGACAGGGGGCGAGGGAGCAGTACTTC. Drawing the rest from reference TRBV18 and TRBJ2-7, the complete variable domain is NAGVMQNPRHLVRRRGQEARLRCSPMKGHSHVYWYRQLPEEGLKFMVYLQKENIIDESGMPKERFSAEFPKEGPSILRIQQVVRGDSAAYFCASSPLGQGAREQYFGPGTRLTVT.

This clonotype was observed many times. The chain is built from TRBV20-1 and TRBJ2-1; 10 nucleotides agree with TRBD2. This CDR3 is built from 15 residues. The V gene's germline CDR1 is DFQATT and CDR2 SNEGSKA (reference sequence). J was trimmed by 6 bases and V by 6 bases; bases with no gene match: 11. The CDR3 spells CSAPSSGRALNEQFF. Here the CDR3 DNA reads TGCAGTGCCCCTTCAAGCGGGAGGGCTCTCAATGAGCAGTTCTTC.

This clonotype was detected many times. The rearrangement links TRBV28 to TRBJ2-1; TRBD1 matches at 9 bases. CDR3 length: 15 amino acids. After removal of 6 bases from V and 5 bases from J, the junction contained 8 bases not matched to a gene. Germline-derived CDR1 and CDR2 are MDHEN and SYDVKM. For the CDR3, the DNA is TGTGCCAGCAGCTTGCTTACAGGGGGCCACAATGAGCAGTTCTTC. As protein: CASSLLTGGHNEQFF.

At least ten counts were recorded for this clonotype. V is TRBV7-9 and J is TRBJ2-7; D possibly corresponds to TRBD2 (6 bases). V was cut by 5 bases and J by 2 bases, with 13 bases left in between. The CDR3 has 14 residues. Germline-derived CDR1 and CDR2 are SEHNR and FQNEAQ (reference sequence). The DNA for the CDR3 is TGTGCCAGCAGCACCTCCGGGACTCCCTACGAGCAGTACTTC. Residues: CASSTSGTPYEQYF.

This clonotype was detected a few times. The gene calls are TRBV6-1 and TRBJ2-1, with 10 bases that match TRBD1. V was pared by 6 bases and J by 8 bases, with 10 bases of the junction left unmatched. The CDR3 is 15 residues long. Germline CDR1 MNHNS, CDR2 SASEGT. CDR3 in amino acids: CASRTPDRGFDEQFF. The CDR3, as DNA: TGTGCCAGCAGGACGCCGGACAGGGGGTTCGATGAGCAGTTCTTC.

The chain recombines TRBV7-9 with TRBJ2-1; 8 bases are shared with TRBD1. The CDR3 consists of 15 residues. From germline, CDR1 is SEHNR and CDR2 FQNEAQ (reference sequence). After removal of 5 bases from V and 10 bases from J, the junction contained 13 bases not matched to a gene. The CDR3: CASSPGGSFPGEQFF. The CDR3 nucleotides are TGTGCCAGCAGCCCAGGGGGCTCCTTCCCGGGGGAGCAGTTCTTC.

This clonotype turned up a few times. V and J are TRBV10-3 and TRBJ2-1, with 8 bases that match TRBD1. V lost 4 bases to trimming and J lost 7 bases; unmatched junction nucleotides: 9. This CDR3 is 15 amino acids long. Germline assignment: CDR1 ENHRY and CDR2 SYGVKD. The CDR3 bases are TGTGCCATCAGTGTCGGCCAGGGGGCGGGGAATGAGCAGTTCTTC. Translated, it gives CAISVGQGAGNEQFF.

This clonotype showed up many times. The chain carries TRBV5-4 and TRBJ2-7, with D possibly being TRBD2 (5 bases). Germline assignment: CDR1 SGHNT and CDR2 YYREEE (reference sequence). Deletions cut 4 bases from V and 2 bases from J, with 10 bases between. The CDR3 is 13 residues long. The CDR3 DNA reads TGTGCCAGCAGCCGGGGTCACGCCTACGAGCAGTACTTC. Translating it yields CASSRGHAYEQYF.

The sample holds many counts of this clonotype. The chain recombines TRBV9 with TRBJ2-4; a possible D gene is TRBD1 (6 bases). V lost 0 bases, J lost 8 bases, and 15 bases lay in between. The CDR3 sequence is 15 residues long. Germline CDR1 and CDR2: SGDLS and YYNGEE. CDR3 amino acids: CASSVEGWGRDIQYF. The CDR3, as DNA: TGTGCCAGCAGCGTAGAGGGGTGGGGGCGAGACATTCAGTACTTC.

This clonotype has ten or more counts. The chain employs TRBV12-3 or TRBV12-4 and TRBJ1-3; no definite D call. This CDR3 region has 14 residues. V was pared by 6 bases and J by 2 bases, with 11 bases between. The CDR3 coding sequence is TGTGCCAGCAGCCGACTAGCGGCTGGAAACACCATATATTTT. It encodes CASSRLAAGNTIYF.

This clonotype has at least ten counts. This chain links TRBV6-5 with TRBJ2-2; D call uncertain. The CDR3 runs 15 residues. V was clipped by 0 bases and J by 6 bases, with 11 bases between them. CDR1 and CDR2 from the germline V gene are MNHEY and SVGAGI. The CDR3 DNA is TGTGCCAGCAGTTACTCGAGCCCTCACGCCGGGGAGCTGTTTTTT. Its translation: CASSYSSPHAGELFF.

The V call is TRBV20-1, the J call TRBJ2-1; D ambiguous. The CDR3 extends over 14 amino acids. Germline V gives CDR1 DFQATT, CDR2 SNEGSKA (reference sequence). The DNA for the CDR3 is TGCAGGGTCGCGAGGCCGAGCTCCTACAATGAGCAGTTCTTC. It encodes CRVARPSSYNEQFF.

This clonotype was observed many times. The rearrangement uses TRBV28 and TRBJ1-1, with 7 nucleotides matching TRBD1. This CDR3 comprises 16 residues. CDR1 is MDHEN, CDR2 SYDVKM, per germline. Losses at the gene ends were 6 bases for V and 1 base for J; bases not matched to a gene: 11. CDR3 DNA sequence: TGTGCCAGCAGCTCCCGCCTTAACAGGGGGAACACTGAAGCTTTCTTT. As protein: CASSSRLNRGNTEAFF. The full variable domain, with the rest looked up from reference TRBV28 and TRBJ1-1, is DVKVTQSSRYLVKRTGEKVFLECVQDMDHENMFWYRQDPGLGLRLIYFSYDVKMKEKGDIPEGYSVSREKKERFSLILESASTNQTSMYLCASSSRLNRGNTEAFFGQGTRLTVV.

In this sample, this clonotype turned up many times. The chain has TRBV20-1 and TRBJ2-7, with TRBD1 matching over 8 bases. Germline V gene sequence: CDR1 DFQATT, CDR2 SNEGSKA (reference sequence). CDR3 length equals 12 residues. Trimming removed 3 bases from V and 9 bases from J; junction bases left unmatched: 7. CDR3 in DNA: TGCAGTGCTAGTAGGCAGGGGGCGCGGCAGTACTTC. Translated: CSASRQGARQYF.

Many counts were recorded for this clonotype. This chain connects TRBV28 to TRBJ2-7; 7 bases map to TRBD2. The V and J ends lost 5 bases and 5 bases, in that order; junction bases with no gene match: 15. The CDR3 is 16 amino acids. Germline loops: CDR1 MDHEN, CDR2 SYDVKM. Here the CDR3 DNA reads TGTGCCAGCAGTGGGGGGGTGTATGAGGGGTGGGACGAGCAGTACTTC. Translation gives CASSGGVYEGWDEQYF.

A few counts support this clonotype. This chain connects TRBV19 to TRBJ2-5; D might be TRBD1 (5 bases). There are 14 residues in the CDR3. Trimming took off 3 bases at V and 7 bases at J, with 15 bases between the two ends. The germline V gene encodes CDR1 LNHDA and CDR2 SQIVND (reference sequence). CDR3 loop: CASSMVTALGTQYF. Written as DNA, the CDR3 is TGTGCCAGTAGTATGGTGACAGCCCTGGGGACCCAGTACTTC.

This clonotype was seen more than once but under ten times. V is TRBV30 and J is TRBJ1-1; possibly TRBD1 for D (5 bases). V lost 4 bases, J lost 0 bases, and 12 bases lay in between. CDR3 size: 14 residues. Germline CDR1 GTSNPN, CDR2 SVGIG (reference sequence). CDR3 nucleotide sequence: TGTGCCTGGACCCCGGGGGTACTGAACACTGAAGCTTTCTTT. Translated: CAWTPGVLNTEAFF.

The chain carries TRBV29-1 and TRBJ1-2; the D is unclear. V was clipped by 4 bases and J by 4 bases, with 10 bases between them. CDR1 is SQVTM and CDR2 is ANQGSEA in the germline V gene. This CDR3 is built from 12 residues. The DNA of the CDR3 is TGCAGCGTTGTAGGTAGGGCCTATGGCTACACCTTC. The encoded protein is CSVVGRAYGYTF.